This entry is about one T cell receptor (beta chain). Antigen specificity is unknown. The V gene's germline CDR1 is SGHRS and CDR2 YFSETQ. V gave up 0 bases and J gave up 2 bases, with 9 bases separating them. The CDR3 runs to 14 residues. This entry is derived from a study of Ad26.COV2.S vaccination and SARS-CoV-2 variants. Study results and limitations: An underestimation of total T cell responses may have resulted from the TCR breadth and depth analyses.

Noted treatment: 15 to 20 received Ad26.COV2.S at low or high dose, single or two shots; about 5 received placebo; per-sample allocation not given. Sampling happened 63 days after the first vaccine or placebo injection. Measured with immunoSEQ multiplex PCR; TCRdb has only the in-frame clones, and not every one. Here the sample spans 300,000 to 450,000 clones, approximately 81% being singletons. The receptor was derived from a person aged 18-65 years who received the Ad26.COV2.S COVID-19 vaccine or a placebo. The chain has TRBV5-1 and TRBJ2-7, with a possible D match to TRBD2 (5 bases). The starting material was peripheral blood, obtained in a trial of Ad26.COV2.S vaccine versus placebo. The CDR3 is CASSLGGFPYEQYF. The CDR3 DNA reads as TGCGCCAGCAGCTTGGGCGGGTTTCCCTACGAGCAGTACTTC.